Listed below are T cell receptor beta chains from one sample, sequenced in a study of T-cell reconstitution after alpha-beta-depleted transplantation in children. In TCRdb, the PCR reads were re-called with MiXCR into one record per CDR3 protein. The sample holds under 50,000 distinct CDR3 sequences; around 56% are singletons and the top ten take under 40%. This specimen consisted of peripheral blood, obtained before TCRalphabeta/CD19-depleted stem cell transplant. The receptors were gathered from a boy under two years old with SCID, due to receive a stem cell transplant. The CDR3 runs from the conserved cysteine through the conserved F or W. D genes are given only for firm matches. Rows may omit the clone size; those that give it use once, few, many or a size class.

v_gene: TRBV5-6; len: 17; j_gene: TRBJ2-1; d_gene: .; abundance: many; CDR3nt: TGTGCCAGCAGCTTGAGTGCCACGGGACCTAACCATTCCGAGCAGTTCTTC; CDR3aa: CASSLSATGPNHSEQFF
v_gene: TRBV5-6; len: 17; j_gene: TRBJ2-7; d_gene: TRBD1; abundance: .; CDR3nt: TGTGCCAGCAGCTTGGCCCTGGGACAGGGACTTCTCGCCGAGCAGTACTTC; CDR3aa: CASSLALGQGLLAEQYF
v_gene: TRBV3-1; len: 15; j_gene: TRBJ2-7; d_gene: .; abundance: .; CDR3nt: TGTGCCAGCAGCCCCCGGGCGGTGAGCTCCTACGAGCAGTACTTC; CDR3aa: CASSPRAVSSYEQYF
v_gene: TRBV9; len: 15; j_gene: TRBJ1-6; d_gene: .; abundance: .; CDR3nt: TGTGCCAGCAGCGTAGGCTCGGACTCTAATTCACCCCTCCACTTT; CDR3aa: CASSVGSDSNSPLHF
v_gene: TRBV7-8; len: 15; j_gene: TRBJ1-1; d_gene: .; abundance: .; CDR3nt: TGTGCCAGCAGTCGGGGGGTCGTCACTAACACTGAAGCTTTCTTT; CDR3aa: CASSRGVVTNTEAFF
v_gene: TRBV5-8; len: 11; j_gene: TRBJ2-7; d_gene: .; abundance: few; CDR3nt: TGTGCCAGCAGAAAAAACTACGAGCAGTACTTC; CDR3aa: CASRKNYEQYF
v_gene: TRBV7-2; len: 12; j_gene: TRBJ2-1; d_gene: .; abundance: few; CDR3nt: TGTGCCAGCAGCTATCAGGTTAATGAGCAGTTCTTC; CDR3aa: CASSYQVNEQFF
v_gene: TRBV4-1; len: 12; j_gene: TRBJ2-4; d_gene: .; abundance: .; CDR3nt: TGCGCCAGCAGCCAAGTTTTCAACATTCAGTACTTC; CDR3aa: CASSQVFNIQYF
v_gene: TRBV20-1; len: 15; j_gene: TRBJ2-2; d_gene: .; abundance: many; CDR3nt: TGCAGTGCCCCCTCCGGGGTAGGGAACACCGGGGAGCTGTTTTTT; CDR3aa: CSAPSGVGNTGELFF
v_gene: TRBV5-1; len: 11; j_gene: TRBJ2-4; d_gene: TRBD1; abundance: .; CDR3nt: TGCGCCAGCAGCGAGGGACAGGGAGAGTACTTC; CDR3aa: CASSEGQGEYF
v_gene: TRBV11-3; len: 15; j_gene: TRBJ2-2; d_gene: .; abundance: .; CDR3nt: TGTGCCAGCAGCTTAGGCGTTGAGGGCACCGGGGAGCTGTTTTTT; CDR3aa: CASSLGVEGTGELFF
v_gene: TRBV4-1; len: 16; j_gene: TRBJ2-3; d_gene: TRBD1; abundance: .; CDR3nt: TGCGCCAGCAGCCCGGACAGGGGGATGAGGTCAGATACGCAGTATTTT; CDR3aa: CASSPDRGMRSDTQYF
v_gene: TRBV15; len: 15; j_gene: TRBJ1-5; d_gene: TRBD1; abundance: .; CDR3nt: TGTGCCACCAGCAGGGAACAGGGGGCAAGAGGGCCCCAGCATTTT; CDR3aa: CATSREQGARGPQHF
v_gene: TRBV20-1; len: 17; j_gene: TRBJ1-2; d_gene: TRBD1; abundance: .; CDR3nt: TGCAGTGCCTACCGTCGATCCGGACAGGGAAATAACTATGGCTACACCTTC; CDR3aa: CSAYRRSGQGNNYGYTF
v_gene: TRBV20-1; len: 17; j_gene: TRBJ2-1; d_gene: .; abundance: few; CDR3nt: TGCAGTGCTAGAGATGGTACCGACCGGGGTTCCTACAATGAGCAGTTCTTC; CDR3aa: CSARDGTDRGSYNEQFF
v_gene: TRBV6-1; len: 14; j_gene: TRBJ2-3; d_gene: TRBD2; abundance: few; CDR3nt: TGTGCCAGCAGTGGGCTAGCGGGGCCCGATACGCAGTATTTT; CDR3aa: CASSGLAGPDTQYF